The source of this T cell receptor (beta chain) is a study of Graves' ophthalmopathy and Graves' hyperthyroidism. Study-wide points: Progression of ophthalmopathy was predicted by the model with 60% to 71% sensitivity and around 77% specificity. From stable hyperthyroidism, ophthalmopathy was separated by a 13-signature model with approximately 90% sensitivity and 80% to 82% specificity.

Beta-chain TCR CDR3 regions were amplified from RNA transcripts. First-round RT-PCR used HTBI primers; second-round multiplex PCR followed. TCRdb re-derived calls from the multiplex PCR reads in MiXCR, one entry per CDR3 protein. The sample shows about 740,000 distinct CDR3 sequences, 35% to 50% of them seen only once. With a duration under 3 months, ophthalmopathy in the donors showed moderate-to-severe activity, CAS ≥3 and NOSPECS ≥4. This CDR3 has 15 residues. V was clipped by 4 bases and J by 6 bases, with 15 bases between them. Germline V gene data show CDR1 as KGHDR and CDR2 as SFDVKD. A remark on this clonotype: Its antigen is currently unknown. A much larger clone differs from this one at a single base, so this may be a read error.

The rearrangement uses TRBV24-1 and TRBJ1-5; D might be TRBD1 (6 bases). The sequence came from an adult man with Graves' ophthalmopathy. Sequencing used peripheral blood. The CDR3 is CATSDPGAGFQPQHF. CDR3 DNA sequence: TGTGCCACCAGTGACCCAGGGGCAGGCTTTCAGCCCCAGCATTTT.